This T cell receptor beta chain was recorded in a study of blood T cell repertoires in COVID-19. Across the whole study: Both acute and convalescent COVID-19 samples were obtained from the United States, Italy and Spain. PBMCs, B-cell-depleted T cells, or T cells were the source of the cDNA or gDNA that made up the material.

V was clipped by 4 bases and J by 2 bases; unmatched bases: 9. The CDR3 runs 16 residues. Germline V gene data show CDR1 as SNHLY and CDR2 as FYNNEI. As processed by the authors: Quantification of nucleated cells was approximated via reference gene primer amplification. This table comes from immunoSEQ multiplex PCR, and its TCRdb copy is limited to in-frame clones, with some not included. For V, J and clone size, that table is used; D and trimming come from the DNA. Of tens of thousands of clones listed, almost 90% are singletons. The source of this sequence is a man aged 45-65 years with acute or convalescent COVID-19. The sequencing input was peripheral blood. V is TRBV2 and J is TRBJ2-7; 9 bases agree with TRBD1. The CDR3 nucleotides read TGTGCCAGCAGTGTTAGGGACAGGGTGCCACCCTACGAGCAGTACTTC. It encodes CASSVRDRVPPYEQYF.